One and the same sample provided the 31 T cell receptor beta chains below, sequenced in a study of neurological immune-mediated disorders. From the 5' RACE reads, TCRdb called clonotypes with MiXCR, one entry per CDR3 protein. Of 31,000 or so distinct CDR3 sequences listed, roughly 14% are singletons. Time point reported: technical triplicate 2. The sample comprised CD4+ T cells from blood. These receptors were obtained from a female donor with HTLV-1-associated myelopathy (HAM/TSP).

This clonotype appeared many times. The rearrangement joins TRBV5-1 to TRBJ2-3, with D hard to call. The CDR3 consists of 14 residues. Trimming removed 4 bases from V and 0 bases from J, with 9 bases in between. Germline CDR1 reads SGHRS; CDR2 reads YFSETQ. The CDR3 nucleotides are TGCGCCAGCAGCGTCGCGGACAGCACAGATACGCAGTATTTT. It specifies CASSVADSTDTQYF.

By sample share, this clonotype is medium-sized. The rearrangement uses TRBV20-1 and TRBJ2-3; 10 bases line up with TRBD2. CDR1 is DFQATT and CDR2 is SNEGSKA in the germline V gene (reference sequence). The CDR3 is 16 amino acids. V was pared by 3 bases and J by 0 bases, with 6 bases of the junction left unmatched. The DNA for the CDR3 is TGCAGTGCTAGGGGGGCTAGCGGGAGTAGCACAGATACGCAGTATTTT. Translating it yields CSARGASGSSTDTQYF.

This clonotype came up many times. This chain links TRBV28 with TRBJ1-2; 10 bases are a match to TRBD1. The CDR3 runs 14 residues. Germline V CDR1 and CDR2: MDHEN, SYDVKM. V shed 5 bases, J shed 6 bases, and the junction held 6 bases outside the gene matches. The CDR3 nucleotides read TGTGCCAGCAGTCCGGGACAGGGGTTGGATGGCTACACCTTC. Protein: CASSPGQGLDGYTF.

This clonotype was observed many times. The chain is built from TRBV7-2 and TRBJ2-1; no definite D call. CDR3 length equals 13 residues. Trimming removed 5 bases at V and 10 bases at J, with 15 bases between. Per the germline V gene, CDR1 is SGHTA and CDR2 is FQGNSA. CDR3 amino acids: CASSVLRVSEQFF. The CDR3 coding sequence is TGTGCCAGCAGCGTACTTCGGGTCTCCGAGCAGTTCTTC.

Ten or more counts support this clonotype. DNA for the CDR3: TGTGCCAGCAGCCAAAACGGGGAGACCCAGTACTTC. Translated: CASSQNGETQYF. The rearrangement links TRBV3-1 to TRBJ2-5; D gene uncertain. The V end lost 2 bases, the J end lost 5 bases, and 6 bases lay between the germline ends. The CDR3 loop spans 12 amino acids. CDR1 and CDR2 (germline): LGHDT, YNNKEL (reference sequence).

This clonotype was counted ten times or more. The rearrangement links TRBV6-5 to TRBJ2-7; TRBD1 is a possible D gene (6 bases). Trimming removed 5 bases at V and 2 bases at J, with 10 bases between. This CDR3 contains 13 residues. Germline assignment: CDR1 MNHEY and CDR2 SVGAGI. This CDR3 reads CASSRQVAYEQYF. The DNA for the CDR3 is TGTGCCAGCAGTCGACAGGTGGCCTACGAGCAGTACTTC.

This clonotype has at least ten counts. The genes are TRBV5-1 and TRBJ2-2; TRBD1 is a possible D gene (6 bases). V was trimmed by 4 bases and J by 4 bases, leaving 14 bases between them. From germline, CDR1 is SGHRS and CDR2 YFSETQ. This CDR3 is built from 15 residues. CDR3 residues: CASSPTQGSTGELFF. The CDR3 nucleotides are TGCGCCAGCAGCCCTACCCAGGGGAGCACCGGGGAGCTGTTTTTT.

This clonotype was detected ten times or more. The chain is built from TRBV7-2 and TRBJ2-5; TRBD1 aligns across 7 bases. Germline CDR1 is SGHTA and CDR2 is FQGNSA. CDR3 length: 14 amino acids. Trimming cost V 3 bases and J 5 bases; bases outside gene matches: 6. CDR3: CASSLATGYETQYF. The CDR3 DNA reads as TGTGCCAGCAGCTTGGCGACAGGGTATGAGACCCAGTACTTC.

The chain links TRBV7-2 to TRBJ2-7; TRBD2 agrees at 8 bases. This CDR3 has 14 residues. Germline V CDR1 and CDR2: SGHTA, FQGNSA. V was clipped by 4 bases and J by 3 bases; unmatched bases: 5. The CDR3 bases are TGTGCCAGCAGCTCCGGGAGCGGGGGCTACGAGCAGTACTTC. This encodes CASSSGSGGYEQYF.

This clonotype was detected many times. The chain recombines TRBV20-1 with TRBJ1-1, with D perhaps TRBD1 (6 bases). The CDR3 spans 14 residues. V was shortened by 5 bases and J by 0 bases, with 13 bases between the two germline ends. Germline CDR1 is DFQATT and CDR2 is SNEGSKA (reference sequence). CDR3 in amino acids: CSAARNRVNTEAFF. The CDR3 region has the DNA TGCAGTGCTGCCCGAAACAGGGTGAACACTGAAGCTTTCTTT.

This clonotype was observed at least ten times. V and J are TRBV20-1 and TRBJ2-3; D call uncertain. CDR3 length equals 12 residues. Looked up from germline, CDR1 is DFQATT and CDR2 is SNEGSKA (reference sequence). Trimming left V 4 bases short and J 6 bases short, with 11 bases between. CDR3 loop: CSAIPSGDTQYF. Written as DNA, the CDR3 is TGCAGTGCTATTCCGTCAGGCGATACGCAGTATTTT.

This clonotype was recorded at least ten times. The CDR3 DNA sequence: TGTGCCAGCAGCCCCGGACCTTACTCCTACAATGAGCAGTTCTTC. This codes for CASSPGPYSYNEQFF. The chain links TRBV3-1 to TRBJ2-1; D remains ambiguous. The V end lost 4 bases, the J end lost 0 bases, and 10 bases lay between the germline ends. Germline loops: CDR1 LGHDT, CDR2 YNNKEL (reference sequence). This CDR3 contains 15 residues.

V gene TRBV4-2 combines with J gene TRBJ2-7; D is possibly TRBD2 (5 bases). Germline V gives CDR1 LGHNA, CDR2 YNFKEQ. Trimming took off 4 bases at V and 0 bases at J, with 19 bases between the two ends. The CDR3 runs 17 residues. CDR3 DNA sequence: TGTGCCAGCAGCCTCAGGATCGGGCGGGTCTACTCCTACGAGCAGTACTTC. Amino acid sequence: CASSLRIGRVYSYEQYF.

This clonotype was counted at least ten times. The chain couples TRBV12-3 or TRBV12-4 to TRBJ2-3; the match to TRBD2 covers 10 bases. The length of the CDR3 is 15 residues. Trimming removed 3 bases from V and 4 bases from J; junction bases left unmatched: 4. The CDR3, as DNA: TGTGCCAGCAGTTTTAGGAGCGGGGGGGCAGATACGCAGTATTTT. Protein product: CASSFRSGGADTQYF.

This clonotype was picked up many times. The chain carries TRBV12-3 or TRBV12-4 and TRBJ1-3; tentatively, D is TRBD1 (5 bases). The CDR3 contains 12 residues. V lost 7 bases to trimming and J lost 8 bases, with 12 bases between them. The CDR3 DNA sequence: TGTGCCAGCACATCGCCGGGGCACACCATATATTTT. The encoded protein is CASTSPGHTIYF.

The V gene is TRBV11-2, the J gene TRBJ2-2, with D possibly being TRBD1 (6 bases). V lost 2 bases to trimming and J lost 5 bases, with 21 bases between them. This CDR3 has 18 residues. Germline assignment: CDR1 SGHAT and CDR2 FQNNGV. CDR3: CASSLYRLAGVGTGELFF. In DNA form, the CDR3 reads TGTGCCAGCAGCTTATATAGGTTGGCAGGGGTCGGGACCGGGGAGCTGTTTTTT.

In DNA, the CDR3 is TGCAGTGCTAGTGGTCCAGCGGGCTTCTACAATGAGCAGTTCTTC. This codes for CSASGPAGFYNEQFF. The rearrangement links TRBV20-1 to TRBJ2-1; tentative D call: TRBD2 (6 bases). Germline values: CDR1 DFQATT, CDR2 SNEGSKA (reference sequence). The V and J ends lost 3 bases and 3 bases respectively, with 15 bases between them. The CDR3 is 15 amino acids.

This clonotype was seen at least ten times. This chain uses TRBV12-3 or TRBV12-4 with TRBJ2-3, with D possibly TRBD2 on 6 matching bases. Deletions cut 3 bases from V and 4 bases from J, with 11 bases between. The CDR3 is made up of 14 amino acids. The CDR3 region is CASSLSGRSDTQYF. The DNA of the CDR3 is TGTGCCAGCAGTTTGTCGGGGAGGTCAGATACGCAGTATTTT.

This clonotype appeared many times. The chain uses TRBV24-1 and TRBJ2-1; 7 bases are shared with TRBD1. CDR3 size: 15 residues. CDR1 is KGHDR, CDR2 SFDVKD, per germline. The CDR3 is CARGQDLSSYNEQFF. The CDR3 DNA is TGTGCACGCGGACAGGATTTAAGCTCCTACAATGAGCAGTTCTTC.

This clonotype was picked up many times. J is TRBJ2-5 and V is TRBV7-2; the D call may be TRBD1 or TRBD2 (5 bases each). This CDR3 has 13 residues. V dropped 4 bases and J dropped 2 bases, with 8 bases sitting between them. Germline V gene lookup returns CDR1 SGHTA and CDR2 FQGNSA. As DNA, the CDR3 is TGTGCCAGCAGCTCTGGGACGCAAGAGACCCAGTACTTC. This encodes CASSSGTQETQYF.

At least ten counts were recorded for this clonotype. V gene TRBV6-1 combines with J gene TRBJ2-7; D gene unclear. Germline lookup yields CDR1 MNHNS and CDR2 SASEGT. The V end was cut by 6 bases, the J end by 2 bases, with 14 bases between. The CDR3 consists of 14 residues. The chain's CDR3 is CASRSVRETYEQYF. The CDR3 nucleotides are TGTGCCAGCAGGAGCGTAAGGGAAACCTACGAGCAGTACTTC.

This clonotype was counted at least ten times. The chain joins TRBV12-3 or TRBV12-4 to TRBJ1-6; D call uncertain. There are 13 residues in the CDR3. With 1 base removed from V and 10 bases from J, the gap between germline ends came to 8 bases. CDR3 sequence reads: CASSLDLGSPLHF. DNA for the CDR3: TGTGCCAGCAGTTTAGACCTCGGATCACCCCTCCACTTT.

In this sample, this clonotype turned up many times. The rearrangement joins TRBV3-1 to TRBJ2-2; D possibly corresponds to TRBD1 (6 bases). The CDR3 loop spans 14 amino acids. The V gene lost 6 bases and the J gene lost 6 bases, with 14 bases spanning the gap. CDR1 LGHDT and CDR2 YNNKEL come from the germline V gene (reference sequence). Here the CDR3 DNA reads TGTGCCAGCAGGCCTGACAGGCTCTCCGGGGAGCTGTTTTTT. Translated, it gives CASRPDRLSGELFF.

The CDR3 DNA reads TGTGCCAGCAGCTTAAGCGGCCTCCGCACAGATACGCAGTATTTT. Its translation is CASSLSGLRTDTQYF. V usage is TRBV5-4 and J usage is TRBJ2-3; TRBD2 is a possible D gene (5 bases). This CDR3 is 15 amino acids long. V was pared by 2 bases and J by 1 base, with 11 bases between. In germline, CDR1 is SGHNT, CDR2 YYREEE (reference sequence).

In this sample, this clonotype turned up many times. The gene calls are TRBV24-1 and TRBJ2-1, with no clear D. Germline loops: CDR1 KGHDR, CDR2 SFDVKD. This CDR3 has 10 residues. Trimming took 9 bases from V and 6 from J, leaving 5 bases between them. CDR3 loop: CATRFNEQFF. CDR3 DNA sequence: TGTGCCACCCGGTTCAATGAGCAGTTCTTC.

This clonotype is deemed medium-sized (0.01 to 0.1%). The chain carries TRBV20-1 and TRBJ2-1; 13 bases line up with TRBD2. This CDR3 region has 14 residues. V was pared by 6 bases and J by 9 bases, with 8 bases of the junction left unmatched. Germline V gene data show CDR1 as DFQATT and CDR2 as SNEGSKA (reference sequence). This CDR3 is CSAQTSGRRSEQFF. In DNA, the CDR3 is TGCAGTGCGCAGACTAGCGGGAGGCGGAGTGAGCAGTTCTTC.

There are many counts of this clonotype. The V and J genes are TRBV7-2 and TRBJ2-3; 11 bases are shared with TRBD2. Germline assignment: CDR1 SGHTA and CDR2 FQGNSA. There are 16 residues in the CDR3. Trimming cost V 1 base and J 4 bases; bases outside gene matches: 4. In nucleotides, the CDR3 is TGTGCCAGCAGCTTAGTAGCGGGGGGGCCGCCAGATACGCAGTATTTT. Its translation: CASSLVAGGPPDTQYF.

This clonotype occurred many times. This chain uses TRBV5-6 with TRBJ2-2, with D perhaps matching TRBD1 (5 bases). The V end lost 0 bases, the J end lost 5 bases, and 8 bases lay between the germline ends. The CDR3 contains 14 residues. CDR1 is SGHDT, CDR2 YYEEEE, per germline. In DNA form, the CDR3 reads TGTGCCAGCAGCTTGGCAGGGCGGACCGGGGAGCTGTTTTTT. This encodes CASSLAGRTGELFF.

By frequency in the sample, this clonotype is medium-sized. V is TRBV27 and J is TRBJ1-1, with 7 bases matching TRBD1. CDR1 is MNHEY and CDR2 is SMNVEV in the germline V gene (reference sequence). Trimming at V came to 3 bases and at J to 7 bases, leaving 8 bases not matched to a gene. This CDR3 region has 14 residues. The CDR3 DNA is TGTGCCAGCAGTTTCCATGACAGGGATGGTGAAGCTTTCTTT. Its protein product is CASSFHDRDGEAFF.

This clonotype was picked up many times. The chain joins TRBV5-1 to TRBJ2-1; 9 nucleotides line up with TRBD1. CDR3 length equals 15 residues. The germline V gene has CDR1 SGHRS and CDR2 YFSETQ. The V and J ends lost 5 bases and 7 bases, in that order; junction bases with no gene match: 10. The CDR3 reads CASSLGQGRGNEQFF. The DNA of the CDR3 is TGCGCCAGCAGTCTAGGACAGGGGCGAGGTAATGAGCAGTTCTTC. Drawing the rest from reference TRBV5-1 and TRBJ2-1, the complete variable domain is KAGVTQTPRYLIKTRGQQVTLSCSPISGHRSVSWYQQTPGQGLQFLFEYFSETQRNKGNFPGRFSGRQFSNSRSEMNVSTLELGDSALYLCASSLGQGRGNEQFFGPGTRLTVL.

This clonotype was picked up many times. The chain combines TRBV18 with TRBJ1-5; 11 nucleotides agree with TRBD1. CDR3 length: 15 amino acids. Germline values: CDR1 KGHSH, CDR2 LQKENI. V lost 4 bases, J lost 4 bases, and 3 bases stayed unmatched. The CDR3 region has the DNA TGTGCCAGCTCACACGGACAGGGGGCGAATCAGCCCCAGCATTTT. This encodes CASSHGQGANQPQHF.